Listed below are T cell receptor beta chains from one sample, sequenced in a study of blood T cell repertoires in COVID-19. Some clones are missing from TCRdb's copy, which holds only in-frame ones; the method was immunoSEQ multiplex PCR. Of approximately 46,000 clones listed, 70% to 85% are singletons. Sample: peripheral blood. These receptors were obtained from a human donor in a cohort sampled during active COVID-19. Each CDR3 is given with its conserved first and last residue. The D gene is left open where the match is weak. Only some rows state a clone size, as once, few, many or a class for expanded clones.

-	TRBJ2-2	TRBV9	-	CASSAGSGQTGELFF	TGTGCCAGCAGCGCGGGGTCAGGACAGACCGGGGAGCTGTTTTTT
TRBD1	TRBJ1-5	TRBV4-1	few	CASSQDSGTGNQPQHF	TGCGCCAGCAGCCAAGATTCCGGGACAGGCAATCAGCCCCAGCATTTT
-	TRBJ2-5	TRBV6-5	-	CASSYSTGVQETQYF	TGTGCCAGCAGTTACTCGACAGGTGTACAAGAGACCCAGTACTTC
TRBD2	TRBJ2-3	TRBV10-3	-	CAISEKALAGEEDTQYF	TGTGCCATCAGTGAGAAGGCTCTAGCGGGGGAGGAAGATACGCAGTATTTT
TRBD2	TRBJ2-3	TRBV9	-	CASSPPGLAGGLDTQYF	TGTGCCAGCTCCCCCCCCGGTCTAGCGGGGGGGCTAGATACGCAGTATTTT
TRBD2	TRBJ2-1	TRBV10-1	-	CASSGRSGGLNEQFF	TGCGCCAGCAGCGGTAGATCGGGGGGGCTTAATGAGCAGTTCTTC
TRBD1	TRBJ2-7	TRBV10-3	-	CAISETGQGAAYEQYF	TGTGCCATCAGTGAGACGGGACAGGGGGCAGCCTACGAGCAGTACTTC
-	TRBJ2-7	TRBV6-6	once	CASSYSTAGSYEQYF	TGTGCCAGCAGTTACTCCACGGCGGGGTCCTACGAGCAGTACTTC
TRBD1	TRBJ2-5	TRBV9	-	CASSGLDRHQETQYF	TGTGCCAGCAGCGGACTGGACAGGCACCAAGAGACCCAGTACTTC
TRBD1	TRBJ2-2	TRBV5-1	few	CASSLEQGAGELFF	TGCGCCAGCAGCTTGGAACAGGGGGCCGGGGAGCTGTTTTTT
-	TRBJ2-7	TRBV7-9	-	CASQGQGYEQYF	TGTGCCAGCCAAGGTCAGGGGTACGAGCAGTACTTC
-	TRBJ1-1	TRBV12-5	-	CASGLATGTSTEAFF	TGTGCTAGTGGTTTGGCCACAGGGACCTCCACTGAAGCTTTCTTT
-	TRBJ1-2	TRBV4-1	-	CASSSGDYGYTF	TGCGCCAGCAGTTCGGGGGACTATGGCTACACCTTC
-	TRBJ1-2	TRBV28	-	CATGRTNYGYTF	TGTGCCACAGGGCGGACTAACTATGGCTACACCTTC
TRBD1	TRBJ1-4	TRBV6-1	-	CASSESGQLNEKLFF	TGTGCCAGCAGTGAATCGGGACAGCTGAATGAAAAACTGTTTTTT
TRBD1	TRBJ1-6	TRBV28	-	CASRQGEAPLHF	TGTGCCAGCAGACAGGGGGAAGCACCCCTCCACTTT
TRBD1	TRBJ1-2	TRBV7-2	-	CASSRTGANYGYTF	TGTGCCAGCAGCCGGACAGGAGCTAACTATGGCTACACCTTC
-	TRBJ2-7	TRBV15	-	CATKGNSYEQYF	TGTGCCACCAAGGGGAATTCCTACGAGCAGTACTTC
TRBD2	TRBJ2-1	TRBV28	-	CASSSAVAGDTLLWGEQFF	TGTGCCAGCAGTTCGGCGGTAGCGGGGGACACCCTACTGTGGGGTGAGCAGTTCTTC
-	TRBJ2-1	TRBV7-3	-	CASSLKGGAPNEQFF	TGTGCCAGCAGCTTAAAGGGGGGGGCCCCCAATGAGCAGTTCTTC
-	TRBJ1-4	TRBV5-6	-	CASSTYILPGQPLF	TGTGCCAGCAGCACATACATCCTCCCCGGACAGCCGTTATTT
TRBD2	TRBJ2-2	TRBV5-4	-	CASSLGLAVTGELFF	TGTGCCAGCAGCTTGGGACTAGCTGTGACCGGGGAGCTGTTTTTT
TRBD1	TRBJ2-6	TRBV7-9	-	CASSRAPGQVYRGANVLTF	TGTGCCAGCAGCCGAGCACCGGGACAGGTTTATCGGGGTGCCAACGTCCTGACTTTC
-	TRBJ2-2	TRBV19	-	CASSIDSQTLTGELFF	TGTGCCAGTAGTATAGATTCCCAGACTCTTACCGGGGAGCTGTTTTTT
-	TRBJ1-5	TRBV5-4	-	CASSFGGNQPQHF	TGTGCCAGCAGCTTTGGGGGGAATCAGCCCCAGCATTTT
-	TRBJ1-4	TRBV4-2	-	CASSQDKSRQSTNEKLFF	TGTGCCAGCAGCCAAGATAAGTCCCGACAGTCAACTAATGAAAAACTGTTTTTT
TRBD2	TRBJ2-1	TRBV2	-	CASSEAVAGGTEQFF	TGTGCCAGCAGTGAAGCCGTAGCGGGGGGGACTGAGCAGTTCTTC
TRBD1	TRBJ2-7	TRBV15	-	CATSRGDRDTYEQYF	TGTGCCACCAGCAGAGGGGACAGGGATACCTACGAGCAGTACTTC
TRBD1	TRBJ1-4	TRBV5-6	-	CASSSDRGAVNEKLFF	TGTGCCAGCAGCAGCGACAGGGGCGCAGTTAATGAAAAACTGTTTTTT
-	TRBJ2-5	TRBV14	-	CASTPRGREEETQYF	TGTGCCAGCACCCCTCGCGGCAGAGAGGAAGAGACCCAGTACTTC
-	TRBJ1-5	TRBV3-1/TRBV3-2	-	CASSQDGNQPQHF	TGTGCCAGCAGCCAAGACGGTAATCAGCCCCAGCATTTT
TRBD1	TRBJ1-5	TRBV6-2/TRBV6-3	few	CASSYPGQGEFNQPQHF	TGTGCCAGCAGTTACCCCGGACAGGGGGAATTCAATCAGCCCCAGCATTTT
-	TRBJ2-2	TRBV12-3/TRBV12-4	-	CASRRFSGELFF	TGTGCCAGCAGACGGTTTTCCGGGGAGCTGTTTTTT
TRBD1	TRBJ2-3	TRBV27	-	CASGPWTGGTDTQYF	TGTGCCAGCGGACCCTGGACAGGGGGGACAGATACGCAGTATTTT